These 23 T cell receptor beta chains came from one sample sequenced in a study of cytotoxic CD8 clonotypes in ibrutinib-treated CLL. The data were produced by immunoSEQ multiplex PCR, yet TCRdb's version contains in-frame clones alone and is incomplete. The sample yields around 150,000 clones, roughly 88% seen once. Specimen: PBMCs, collected at disease progression, from a patient treated with ibrutinib. These TCRs come from a human donor with chronic lymphocytic leukemia.

The chain combines TRBV2 with TRBJ2-3; tentatively, D is TRBD1 (6 bases). The ends were cut back, 4 bases at V and 5 bases at J, with 10 bases in the middle. The V gene's germline CDR1 is SNHLY and CDR2 FYNNEI. This CDR3 is 13 amino acids long. Here the CDR3 reads CASSGQAEDTQYF. DNA for the CDR3: TGTGCCAGCAGTGGACAGGCGGAAGATACGCAGTATTTT.

This clone has more than one count but fewer than ten. This chain connects TRBV7-9 to TRBJ1-1; D remains ambiguous. Germline CDR1 SEHNR, CDR2 FQNEAQ (reference sequence). V was shortened by 2 bases and J by 1 base, with 5 bases between the two germline ends. The CDR3 contains 13 residues. CDR3 residues: CASSLQENTEAFF. CDR3 in DNA: TGTGCCAGCAGCTTACAGGAGAACACTGAAGCTTTCTTT.

V is TRBV6-5 and J is TRBJ1-1; D not certain. The V and J ends lost 2 bases and 2 bases respectively, with 9 bases between them. CDR3 size: 14 residues. Germline loops: CDR1 MNHEY, CDR2 SVGAGI. CDR3 bases: TGTGCCAGCAGTTACGACCAGCTAAACACTGAAGCTTTCTTT. The encoded protein is CASSYDQLNTEAFF.

The chain joins TRBV4-3 to TRBJ2-4; D gene uncertain. CDR3 length equals 16 residues. V lost 0 bases and J lost 7, with 16 bases in between. CDR1 is LGHNA and CDR2 is YSLEER in the germline V gene. In DNA, the CDR3 is TGCGCCAGCAGCCAAGAGATTAGCCAACCCCGGAACATTCAGTACTTC. It specifies CASSQEISQPRNIQYF.

The chain has TRBV7-6 and TRBJ2-5, with D hard to call. CDR3 length: 12 residues. The V end lost 1 base, the J end lost 4 bases, and 4 bases lay between the germline ends. CDR1 is SGHVS, CDR2 FNYEAQ, per germline. CDR3 loop: CASSLGVETQYF. CDR3 DNA sequence: TGTGCCAGCAGCTTAGGTGTAGAGACCCAGTACTTC.

This clone has just one count. V and J are TRBV5-1 and TRBJ1-5; no definite D call. V was clipped by 0 bases and J by 2 bases, with 6 bases between them. This CDR3 is built from 14 residues. The V gene's germline CDR1 is SGHRS and CDR2 YFSETQ. The CDR3 protein is CASSLAVGNQPQHF. CDR3 nucleotide sequence: TGCGCCAGCAGCTTGGCCGTAGGCAATCAGCCCCAGCATTTT.

The V gene is TRBV28, the J gene TRBJ1-3; no firm D call. The CDR3 covers 17 residues. Germline-derived CDR1 and CDR2 are MDHEN and SYDVKM. Trimming took off 1 base at V and 0 bases at J, with 13 bases between the two ends. The CDR3: CASSLSQELDSGNTIYF. The CDR3 DNA follows: TGTGCCAGCAGTTTATCCCAGGAACTAGACTCTGGAAACACCATATATTTT.

The V and J genes are TRBV28 and TRBJ1-2; a possible D gene is TRBD1 (6 bases). The germline V and J ends were trimmed by 7 bases and 4 bases, with 13 bases remaining between them. This CDR3 has 13 amino acids. Germline loops: CDR1 MDHEN, CDR2 SYDVKM. CDR3 sequence (DNA): TGTGCCAGCACCCCTACAGGGCGCTATGGCTACACCTTC. It encodes CASTPTGRYGYTF.

V usage is TRBV30 and J usage is TRBJ1-2, with D possibly TRBD1 on 5 matching bases. V was cut by 6 bases and J by 4 bases, with 18 bases left in between. Looked up from germline, CDR1 is GTSNPN and CDR2 is SVGIG (reference sequence). The CDR3 is 14 amino acids. This CDR3 is CACGPGTTGYGYTF. Written as DNA, the CDR3 is TGTGCCTGTGGGCCAGGGACCACTGGCTATGGCTACACCTTC.

The chain has TRBV11-2 and TRBJ2-2; no clear D. This CDR3 comprises 18 residues. Germline-derived CDR1 and CDR2 are SGHAT and FQNNGV. V was clipped by 1 base and J by 0 bases, with 15 bases between them. CDR3 residues: CASSLVVSAGSNTGELFF. The CDR3 nucleotides are TGTGCCAGCAGCTTAGTGGTTTCGGCCGGTTCGAACACCGGGGAGCTGTTTTTT.

The CDR3 DNA is TGTGCCTCATCCCGGGACAGAGGTATGGGCTATGGCTACACCTTC. It codes for CASSRDRGMGYGYTF. V and J are TRBV5-6 and TRBJ1-2; TRBD1 aligns across 7 bases. Germline CDR1 is SGHDT and CDR2 is YYEEEE. V dropped 10 bases and J dropped 4; count of bases not matched to a gene: 16. The CDR3 sequence is 15 residues long.

This rearrangement joins TRBV27 to TRBJ2-7; 7 bases are shared with TRBD1. The CDR3 sequence is 16 residues long. J was trimmed by 5 bases and V by 6 bases; bases with no gene match: 16. Germline assignment: CDR1 MNHEY and CDR2 SMNVEV (reference sequence). CDR3 residues: CASSRNRGPGSDEQYF. In DNA form, the CDR3 reads TGTGCCAGCAGCCGTAACAGGGGCCCTGGTTCAGACGAGCAGTACTTC.

This rearrangement joins TRBV7-3 to TRBJ2-1, with D perhaps TRBD2 (7 bases). From germline, CDR1 is SGHTA and CDR2 FQGTGA. V was shortened by 3 bases and J by 6 bases, with 15 bases between the two germline ends. The CDR3 is 15 amino acids. CDR3 loop: CASSFHRGGANEQFF. CDR3 DNA: TGTGCCAGCAGCTTTCACCGAGGGGGGGCCAATGAGCAGTTCTTC.

The rearrangement joins TRBV28 to TRBJ2-7, with 12 bases aligning to TRBD1. J lost 7 bases, V lost 4 bases, and 8 bases had no gene match. The CDR3 totals 15 residues. CDR1 is MDHEN, CDR2 SYDVKM, per germline. CDR3 loop: CASSSTGTGGEEQYF. The DNA of the CDR3 is TGTGCCAGCAGTTCTACCGGGACAGGGGGCGAAGAGCAGTACTTC.

This clone has just one count. The chain carries TRBV6-1 and TRBJ1-2; TRBD1 matches 7 bases. Germline trimming cut 6 bases from V and 7 bases from J; bases unmatched to any gene: 11. This CDR3 comprises 14 residues. Germline assignment: CDR1 MNHNS and CDR2 SASEGT. The chain's CDR3 is CASSGQVGAGGYTF. In DNA form, the CDR3 reads TGTGCCAGCAGCGGACAGGTCGGGGCCGGTGGCTACACCTTC.

The chain carries TRBV14 and TRBJ1-3; D remains ambiguous. CDR1 SGHDN and CDR2 FVKESK come from the germline V gene. The CDR3 extends over 17 amino acids. Trimming left V 4 bases short and J 1 base short, with 17 bases between. The CDR3 DNA reads as TGTGCCAGCAGCCCTTTTGGCAGTCCTCGTTCTGGAAACACCATATATTTT. It translates to CASSPFGSPRSGNTIYF.

In DNA, the CDR3 is TGTGCCAGTTCGGATGATAGCACAGATACGCAGTATTTT. This encodes CASSDDSTDTQYF. The chain couples TRBV19 to TRBJ2-3; D is unclear. CDR1 is LNHDA and CDR2 is SQIVND in the germline V gene (reference sequence). Trimming pared 8 bases from V and 0 bases from J, leaving 9 bases between. There are 13 residues in the CDR3.

The chain links TRBV15 to TRBJ2-1; 13 nucleotides match TRBD2. The CDR3 sequence is 15 residues long. Germline trimming cut 0 bases from V and 9 bases from J; bases unmatched to any gene: 2. From germline, CDR1 is LNHNV and CDR2 YYDKDF (reference sequence). The CDR3 region is CATSRDRLAGGEQFF. CDR3 in DNA: TGTGCCACCAGCAGAGATAGACTAGCGGGAGGTGAGCAGTTCTTC.

The chain recombines TRBV9 with TRBJ2-3; 14 bases align to TRBD2. The trim removed 2 bases at V and 4 bases at J, leaving 15 bases unmatched. In germline, CDR1 is SGDLS, CDR2 YYNGEE. The CDR3 loop spans 20 amino acids. The CDR3 nucleotides are TGTGCCAGCAGCGTTGAAGGGACTAGCGGGAGTATGGTGGGTGCAGATACGCAGTATTTT. It is translated as CASSVEGTSGSMVGADTQYF.

The chain uses TRBV11-3 and TRBJ2-7; D perhaps matches TRBD2 (5 bases). CDR1 SGHNT and CDR2 YENEEA come from the germline V gene. The CDR3 is 12 residues long. V dropped 8 bases and J dropped 2 bases, with 10 bases sitting between them. The CDR3 loop is CASGPGTYEQYF. The CDR3 coding sequence is TGTGCCAGCGGTCCGGGGACCTACGAGCAGTACTTC. The full variable domain, rest sourced from reference TRBV11-3 and TRBJ2-7, is EAGVVQSPRYKIIEKKQPVAFWCNPISGHNTLYWYLQNLGQGPELLIRYENEEAVDDSQLPKDRFSAERLKGVDSTLKIQPAELGDSAVYLCASGPGTYEQYFGPGTRLTVT.

CDR3: CASSLVGRGPQETQYF. For the CDR3, the DNA is TGTGCCAGCAGCTTGGTAGGTAGGGGGCCACAAGAGACCCAGTACTTC. V usage is TRBV5-4 and J usage is TRBJ2-5; 7 positions match TRBD1. CDR1 and CDR2 (germline): SGHNT, YYREEE (reference sequence). This CDR3 is 16 amino acids long. The V segment lost 0 bases and the J segment 2 bases; nucleotides outside the gene matches: 7.

V is TRBV2 and J is TRBJ2-1; the match to TRBD2 covers 14 bases. There are 16 residues in the CDR3. Germline V gene sequence: CDR1 SNHLY, CDR2 FYNNEI. V trimming: 9 bases; J trimming: 7 bases; junction bases outside the gene matches: 11. CDR3 sequence: CARKTSGRALGNEQFF. In DNA, the CDR3 is TGTGCCAGAAAGACTAGCGGGAGGGCATTGGGTAATGAGCAGTTCTTC.

The CDR3 protein is CASSLNREFGGYTF. The CDR3 DNA follows: TGTGCCAGCAGTTTAAACAGGGAATTTGGTGGCTACACCTTC. This chain connects TRBV27 to TRBJ1-2; D is possibly TRBD1 (6 bases). Per the germline V gene, CDR1 is MNHEY and CDR2 is SMNVEV (reference sequence). The CDR3 has 14 amino acids. V lost 2 bases and J lost 7, with 14 bases in between.